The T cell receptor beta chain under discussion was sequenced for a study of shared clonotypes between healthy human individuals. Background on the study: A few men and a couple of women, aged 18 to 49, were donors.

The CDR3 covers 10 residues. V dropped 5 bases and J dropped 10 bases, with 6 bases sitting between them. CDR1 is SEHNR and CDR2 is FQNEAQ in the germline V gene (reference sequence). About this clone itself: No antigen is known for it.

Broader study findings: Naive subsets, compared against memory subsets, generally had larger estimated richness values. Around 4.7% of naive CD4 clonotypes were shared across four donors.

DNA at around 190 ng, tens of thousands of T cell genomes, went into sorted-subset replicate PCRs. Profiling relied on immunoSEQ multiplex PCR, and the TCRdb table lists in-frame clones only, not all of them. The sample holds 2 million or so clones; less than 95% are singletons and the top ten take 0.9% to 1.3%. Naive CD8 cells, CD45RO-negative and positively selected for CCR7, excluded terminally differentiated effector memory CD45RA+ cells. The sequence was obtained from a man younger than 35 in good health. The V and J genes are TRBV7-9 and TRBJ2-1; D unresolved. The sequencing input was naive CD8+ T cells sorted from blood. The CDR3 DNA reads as TGTGCCAGCAGCGGAGAAGAGCAGTTCTTC. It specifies CASSGEEQFF.